One TCR beta chain is described in this entry. Its antigen is unknown. All patients relapsed after autologous stem cell transplantation, and brentuximab vedotin exposure varied. TCRdb's table, derived via immunoSEQ multiplex PCR, lists solely in-frame clones and lacks some. The sample contains 20,000 to 25,000 clones, roughly 73% of which appear only once. The data are from a study of PD-1 blockade in classical Hodgkin lymphoma. Germline CDR1 is SGDLS and CDR2 is YYNGEE. There are 13 residues in the CDR3. V was clipped by 3 bases and J by 3 bases; unmatched bases: 2. Study-wide results and limits: Patients newly diagnosed and complete responders had comparable baseline diversity. Researchers reported that CD4+ TCR diversity, though not CD8+, rose significantly by C4D1. Reports indicated that newly diagnosed patients had lower baseline TCR diversity than healthy donors did.

The chain has TRBV9 and TRBJ2-5; 7 bases align to TRBD1. The clonotype comes from a human donor with classical Hodgkin lymphoma. Sequences were derived from peripheral blood mononuclear cells (PBMCs), sampled before the second cycle of nivolumab. The CDR3 DNA is TGTGCCAGCAGCGCCACAGGGGAAGAGACCCAGTACTTC. It yields the protein CASSATGEETQYF.